A single sample is the source of the 13 T cell receptor beta chains below, sequenced in a study of technical replicates of blood from a few donors. TCRdb's table, derived via immunoSEQ multiplex PCR, lists solely in-frame clones and lacks some. The sample consists of about 70,000 clones, more than 85% of them appearing once. Sequencing was carried out using PBMCs. Every receptor here comes from a human donor in good health. Some clones in this sample may be carry-over from other donors' samples.

This clone was counted once. The chain employs TRBV5-1 and TRBJ2-7; 7 bases line up with TRBD1. V trimming: 5 bases; J trimming: 6 bases; junction bases outside the gene matches: 5. Per germline, CDR1 SGHRS and CDR2 YFSETQ. The CDR3 has 12 amino acids. The CDR3 region is CASSRDRVEQYF. In nucleotides, the CDR3 is TGCGCCAGCAGTCGAGACAGGGTCGAGCAGTACTTC.

The rearrangement links TRBV4-2 to TRBJ2-3; TRBD2 might be the D (6 bases). CDR1 is LGHNA and CDR2 is YNFKEQ in the germline V gene. This CDR3 spans 16 amino acids. V lost 2 bases, J lost 0 bases, and 12 bases lay in between. The CDR3 is CASSQNTGTSTDTQYF. CDR3 sequence (DNA): TGTGCCAGCAGCCAAAATACCGGGACTAGCACAGATACGCAGTATTTT.

The chain joins TRBV27 to TRBJ1-4, with D tentatively TRBD1 (6 bases). Germline values: CDR1 MNHEY, CDR2 SMNVEV (reference sequence). The CDR3 is 16 amino acids. The V end was cut by 4 bases, the J end by 6 bases, with 18 bases between. Written as DNA, the CDR3 is TGTGCCAGCAGTTCAGGAACAGGGCCTCCTGATGAAAAACTGTTTTTT. It specifies CASSSGTGPPDEKLFF.

The chain is built from TRBV9 and TRBJ1-1; 8 bases line up with TRBD1. CDR1 and CDR2 from the germline V gene are SGDLS and YYNGEE. This CDR3 spans 16 amino acids. V was clipped by 3 bases and J by 2 bases; unmatched bases: 9. In DNA, the CDR3 is TGTGCCAGCAGCGGCGCCGGGACAGGTTTAAACACTGAAGCTTTCTTT. It specifies CASSGAGTGLNTEAFF.

V usage is TRBV7-7 and J usage is TRBJ2-1; D is perhaps TRBD2 (6 bases). The CDR3 is 13 residues long. Germline CDR1 and CDR2: SSHAT and FNYEAQ (reference sequence). V lost 4 bases and J 6 bases, leaving 10 bases between the germline ends. The CDR3 region is CASSSGLLNEQFF. As DNA, the CDR3 is TGTGCCAGCAGCTCGGGACTCCTCAATGAGCAGTTCTTC.

This chain uses TRBV5-8 with TRBJ2-1; TRBD2 matches at 8 bases. The germline CDR1 and CDR2 sequences are SGHTS and YDEGEE. After removal of 4 bases from V and 7 bases from J, the junction contained 10 bases not matched to a gene. The CDR3 is 15 residues long. The DNA of the CDR3 is TGTGCCAGCAGCCCATTCGGAGCGGGGGTAAATGAGCAGTTCTTC. Amino acid sequence: CASSPFGAGVNEQFF.

The genes are TRBV4-2 and TRBJ2-2, with 8 bases identical to TRBD1. V dropped 0 bases and J dropped 5; count of bases not matched to a gene: 2. Germline V CDR1 and CDR2: LGHNA, YNFKEQ. The CDR3 runs to 15 residues. This CDR3 reads CASSQDRGQTGELFF. In DNA, the CDR3 is TGTGCCAGCAGCCAAGACAGGGGGCAGACCGGGGAGCTGTTTTTT.

J is TRBJ1-2 and V is TRBV12-5, with 7 bases identical to TRBD1. CDR1 and CDR2 from the germline V gene are LGHNT and FRNRAP. The CDR3 runs 13 residues. J lost 7 bases, V lost 2 bases, and 4 bases had no gene match. CDR3 nucleotide sequence: TGTGCTAGTGGTTTGACAGGGGACTCTGGCTACACCTTC. Protein product: CASGLTGDSGYTF.

Written as DNA, the CDR3 is TGTGCCAGCAGTGAGGGACTAGCGTCCTACAATGAGCAGTTCTTC. This codes for CASSEGLASYNEQFF. J is TRBJ2-1 and V is TRBV6-1, with TRBD2 matching 10 bases. The V gene end was trimmed by 3 bases and the J gene end by 1 base; junction bases not matched to a gene: 0. Germline V CDR1 and CDR2: MNHNS, SASEGT. The CDR3 has 15 amino acids.

As DNA, the CDR3 is TGTGCCAGCAGCGAGAGGCCTAATTACGCCTACGAGCAGTACTTC. Translated: CASSERPNYAYEQYF. The rearrangement uses TRBV7-2 and TRBJ2-7; D unresolved. The ends were cut back, 5 bases at V and 2 bases at J, with 16 bases in the middle. Germline-derived CDR1 and CDR2 are SGHTA and FQGNSA. This CDR3 has 15 residues.

The chain recombines TRBV2 with TRBJ1-1; TRBD1 might be the D (5 bases). The CDR3 sequence is 12 residues long. The V gene's germline CDR1 is SNHLY and CDR2 FYNNEI. Trimming removed 6 bases at V and 1 base at J, with 6 bases between. The CDR3: CASRGGNTEAFF. CDR3 in DNA: TGTGCCAGCAGGGGGGGGAACACTGAAGCTTTCTTT.

Points on this clone: The same CDR3 is also encoded by other DNA sequences in this sample. V and J are TRBV29-1 and TRBJ1-2; 8 nucleotides match TRBD1. J gave up 3 bases and V 7 bases, and 4 bases lay outside the gene matches. Germline CDR1 reads SQVTM; CDR2 reads ANQGSEA. The CDR3 runs 12 residues. The DNA of the CDR3 is TGCAGCGCCGGACAGGGAGACTATGGCTACACCTTC. Translating gives CSAGQGDYGYTF.

The chain is built from TRBV5-4 and TRBJ2-7, with 9 bases lining up with TRBD2. V lost 3 bases and J lost 6; bases outside the gene matches: 7. CDR3 length: 14 residues. From germline, CDR1 is SGHNT and CDR2 YYREEE (reference sequence). CDR3 DNA: TGTGCCAGCAGCTCGTGGACTAGCGAGCCCGAGCAGTACTTC. This codes for CASSSWTSEPEQYF.